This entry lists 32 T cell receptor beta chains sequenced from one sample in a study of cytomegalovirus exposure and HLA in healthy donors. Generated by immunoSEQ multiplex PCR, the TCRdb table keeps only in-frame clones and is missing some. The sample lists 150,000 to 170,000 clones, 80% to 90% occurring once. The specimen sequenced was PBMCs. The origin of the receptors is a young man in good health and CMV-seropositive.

The CDR3 region has the DNA TGTGCCAGCAGACCTGGGGACAGGGGATCACCCCTCCACTTT. Residues: CASRPGDRGSPLHF. The chain combines TRBV28 with TRBJ1-6; TRBD1 matches 10 bases. The V gene end was trimmed by 6 bases and the J gene end by 10 bases; junction bases not matched to a gene: 6. This CDR3 has 14 residues. Germline V CDR1 and CDR2: MDHEN, SYDVKM.

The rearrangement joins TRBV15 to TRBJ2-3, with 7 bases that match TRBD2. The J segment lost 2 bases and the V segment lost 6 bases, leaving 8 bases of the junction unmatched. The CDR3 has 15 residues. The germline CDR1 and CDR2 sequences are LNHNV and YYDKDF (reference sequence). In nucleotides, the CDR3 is TGTGCCACCAGTGACCCGGGACTACCCACAGATACGCAGTATTTT. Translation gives CATSDPGLPTDTQYF.

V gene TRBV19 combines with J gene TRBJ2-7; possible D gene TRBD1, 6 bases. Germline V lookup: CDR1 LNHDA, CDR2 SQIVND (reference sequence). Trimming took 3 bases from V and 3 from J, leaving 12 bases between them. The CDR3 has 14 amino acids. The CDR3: CASSMGTPHYEQYF. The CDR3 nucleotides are TGTGCCAGTAGTATGGGGACACCCCACTACGAGCAGTACTTC. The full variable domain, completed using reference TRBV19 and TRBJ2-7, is DGGITQSPKYLFRKEGQNVTLSCEQNLNHDAMYWYRQDPGQGLRLIYYSQIVNDFQKGDIAEGYSVSREKKESFPLTVTSAQKNPTAFYLCASSMGTPHYEQYFGPGTRLTVT.

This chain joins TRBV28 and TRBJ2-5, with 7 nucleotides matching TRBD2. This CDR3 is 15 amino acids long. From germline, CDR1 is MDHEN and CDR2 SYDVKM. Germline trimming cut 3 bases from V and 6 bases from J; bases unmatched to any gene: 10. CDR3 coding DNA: TGTGCCAGCAGTTTTGGGGGAGGGCAAACAAAGACCCAGTACTTC. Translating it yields CASSFGGGQTKTQYF.

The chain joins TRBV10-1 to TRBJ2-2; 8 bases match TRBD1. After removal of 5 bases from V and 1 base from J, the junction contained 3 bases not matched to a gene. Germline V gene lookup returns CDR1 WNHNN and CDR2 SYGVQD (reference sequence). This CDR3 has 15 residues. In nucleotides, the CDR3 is TGCGCCAGCAGTCTGGGACAGGTGAACACCGGGGAGCTGTTTTTT. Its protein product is CASSLGQVNTGELFF.

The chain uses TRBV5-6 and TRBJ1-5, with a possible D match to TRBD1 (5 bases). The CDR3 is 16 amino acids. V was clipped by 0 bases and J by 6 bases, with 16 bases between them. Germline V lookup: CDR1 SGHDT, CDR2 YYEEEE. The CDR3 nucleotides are TGTGCCAGCAGCTTGGCCGGGGGATCGTCGGGTCAGCCCCAGCATTTT. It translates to CASSLAGGSSGQPQHF. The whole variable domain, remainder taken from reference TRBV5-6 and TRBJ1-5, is DAGVTQSPTHLIKTRGQQVTLRCSPKSGHDTVSWYQQALGQGPQFIFQYYEEEERQRGNFPDRFSGHQFPNYSSELNVNALLLGDSALYLCASSLAGGSSGQPQHFGDGTRLSIL.

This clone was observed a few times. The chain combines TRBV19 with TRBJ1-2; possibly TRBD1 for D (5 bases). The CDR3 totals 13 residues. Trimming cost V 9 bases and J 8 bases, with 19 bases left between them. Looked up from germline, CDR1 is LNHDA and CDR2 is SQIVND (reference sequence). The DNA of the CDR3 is TGTGCCAGCCCCGGGGGGGTGACTGGCGGCTACACCTTC. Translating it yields CASPGGVTGGYTF.

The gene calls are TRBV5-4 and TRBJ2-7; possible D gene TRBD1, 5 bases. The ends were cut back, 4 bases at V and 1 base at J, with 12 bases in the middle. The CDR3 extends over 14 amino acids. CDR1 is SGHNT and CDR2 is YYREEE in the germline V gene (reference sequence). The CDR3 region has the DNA TGTGCCAGCAGCCCCCGAGACAGTTCCTACGAGCAGTACTTC. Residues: CASSPRDSSYEQYF.

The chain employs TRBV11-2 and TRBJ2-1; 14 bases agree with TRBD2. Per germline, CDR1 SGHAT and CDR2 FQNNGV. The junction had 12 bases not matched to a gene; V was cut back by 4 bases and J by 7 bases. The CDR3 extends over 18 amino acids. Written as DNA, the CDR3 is TGTGCCAGCAGCTCGCATCCCGGGACTAGCGGGAGAGGGAATGAGCAGTTCTTC. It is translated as CASSSHPGTSGRGNEQFF.

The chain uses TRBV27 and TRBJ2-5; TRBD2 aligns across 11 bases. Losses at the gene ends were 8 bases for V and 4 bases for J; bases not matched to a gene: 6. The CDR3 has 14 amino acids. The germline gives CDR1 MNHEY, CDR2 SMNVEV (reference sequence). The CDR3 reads CASQLAGVGETQYF. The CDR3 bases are TGTGCCAGCCAACTAGCGGGAGTGGGAGAGACCCAGTACTTC.

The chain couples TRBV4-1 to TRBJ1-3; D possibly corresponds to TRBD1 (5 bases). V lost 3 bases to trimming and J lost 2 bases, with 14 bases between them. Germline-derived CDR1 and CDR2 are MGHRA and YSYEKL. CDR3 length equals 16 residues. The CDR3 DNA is TGCGCCAGCAGCCAGTCCCTCAGGGCAACTGGAAACACCATATATTTT. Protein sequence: CASSQSLRATGNTIYF.

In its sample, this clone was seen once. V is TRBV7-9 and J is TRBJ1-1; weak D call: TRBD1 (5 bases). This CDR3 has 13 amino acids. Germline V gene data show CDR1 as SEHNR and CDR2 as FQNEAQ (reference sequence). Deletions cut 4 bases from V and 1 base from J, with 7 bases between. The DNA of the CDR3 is TGTGCCAGCAGCTCCCAGGGGAACACTGAAGCTTTCTTT. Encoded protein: CASSSQGNTEAFF.

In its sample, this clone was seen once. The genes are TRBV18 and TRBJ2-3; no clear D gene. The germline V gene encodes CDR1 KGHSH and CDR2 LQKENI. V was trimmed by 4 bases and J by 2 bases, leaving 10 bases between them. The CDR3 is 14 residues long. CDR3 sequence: CASSLKTYTDTQYF. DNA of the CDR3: TGTGCCAGCTCACTTAAGACTTACACAGATACGCAGTATTTT.

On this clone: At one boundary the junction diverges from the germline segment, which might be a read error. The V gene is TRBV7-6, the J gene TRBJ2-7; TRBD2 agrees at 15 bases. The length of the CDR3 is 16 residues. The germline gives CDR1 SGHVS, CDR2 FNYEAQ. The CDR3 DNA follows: TGTGCCAGCAGCTTAGCCCTAGGACTAGCGGGAGGGCCCGCAGTGTTC. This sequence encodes CASSLALGLAGGPAVF.

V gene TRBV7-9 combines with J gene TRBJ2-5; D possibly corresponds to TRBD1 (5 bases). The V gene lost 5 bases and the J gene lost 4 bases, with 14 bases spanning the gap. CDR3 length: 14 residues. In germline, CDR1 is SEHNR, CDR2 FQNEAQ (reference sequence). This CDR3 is CASSPSWGRETQYF. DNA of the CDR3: TGTGCCAGCAGCCCCTCGTGGGGCAGAGAGACCCAGTACTTC.

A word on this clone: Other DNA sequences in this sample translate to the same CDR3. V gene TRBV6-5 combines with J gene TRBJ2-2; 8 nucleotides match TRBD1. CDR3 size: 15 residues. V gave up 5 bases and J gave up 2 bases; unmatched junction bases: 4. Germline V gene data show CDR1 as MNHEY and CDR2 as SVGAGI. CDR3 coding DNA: TGTGCCAGCAGTCCAGACAGGGGAAACACCGGGGAGCTGTTTTTT. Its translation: CASSPDRGNTGELFF.

CDR3 coding DNA: TGTGCCAGCAGCCACCCTGAGCGAATCCACGAGCAGTACTTC. Protein product: CASSHPERIHEQYF. This chain connects TRBV4-2 to TRBJ2-7; the D is unclear. Between the trimmed V and J ends, which lost 3 bases and 5 bases, there was a span of 14 bases. This CDR3 has 14 residues. From germline, CDR1 is LGHNA and CDR2 YNFKEQ.

CDR3 sequence reads: CASSYGQPNSPLHF. In DNA, the CDR3 is TGTGCCAGCAGTTACGGACAGCCTAATTCACCCCTCCACTTT. The gene calls are TRBV6-5 and TRBJ1-6; possible D gene TRBD1, 6 bases. V was shortened by 2 bases and J by 6 bases, with 8 bases between the two germline ends. Per the germline V gene, CDR1 is MNHEY and CDR2 is SVGAGI. The CDR3 has 14 amino acids.

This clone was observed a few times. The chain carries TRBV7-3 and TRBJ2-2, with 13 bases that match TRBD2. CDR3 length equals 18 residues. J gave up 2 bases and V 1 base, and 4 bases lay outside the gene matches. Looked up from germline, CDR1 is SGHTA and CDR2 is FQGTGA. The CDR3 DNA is TGTGCCAGCAGCTTAATGGGACTAGCGGGGACCAACACCGGGGAGCTGTTTTTT. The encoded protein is CASSLMGLAGTNTGELFF. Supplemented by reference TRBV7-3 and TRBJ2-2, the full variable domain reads GAGVSQTPSNKVTEKGKYVELRCDPISGHTALYWYRQSLGQGPEFLIYFQGTGAADDSGLPNDRFFAVRPEGSVSTLKIQRTERGDSAVYLCASSLMGLAGTNTGELFFGEGSRLTVL.

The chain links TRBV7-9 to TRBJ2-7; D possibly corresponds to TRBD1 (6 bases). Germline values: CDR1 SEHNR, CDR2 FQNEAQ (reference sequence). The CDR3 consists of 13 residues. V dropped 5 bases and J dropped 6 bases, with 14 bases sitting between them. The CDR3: CASSEQGIVEQYF. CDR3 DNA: TGTGCCAGCAGCGAACAGGGAATCGTCGAGCAGTACTTC.

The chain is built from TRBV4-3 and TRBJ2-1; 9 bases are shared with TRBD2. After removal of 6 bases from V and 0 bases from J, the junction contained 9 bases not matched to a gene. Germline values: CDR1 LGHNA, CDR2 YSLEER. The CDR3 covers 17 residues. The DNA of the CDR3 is TGCGCCAGCAGTCGACGCACAGCGGGAGGCTCCTACAATGAGCAGTTCTTC. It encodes CASSRRTAGGSYNEQFF.

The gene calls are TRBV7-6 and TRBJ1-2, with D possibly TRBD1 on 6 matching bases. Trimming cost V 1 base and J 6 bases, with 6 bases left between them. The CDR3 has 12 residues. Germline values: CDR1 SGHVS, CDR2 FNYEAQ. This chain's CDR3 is CASSLGGHGYTF. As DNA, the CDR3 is TGTGCCAGCAGCTTAGGGGGGCATGGCTACACCTTC.

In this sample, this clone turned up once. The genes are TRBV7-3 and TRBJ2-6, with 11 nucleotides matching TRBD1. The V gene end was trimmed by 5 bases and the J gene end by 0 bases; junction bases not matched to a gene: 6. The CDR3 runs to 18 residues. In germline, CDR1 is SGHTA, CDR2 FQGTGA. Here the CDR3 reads CASSASGTGGSGANVLTF. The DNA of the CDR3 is TGTGCCAGCAGCGCCTCCGGGACAGGGGGCTCTGGGGCCAACGTCCTGACTTTC.

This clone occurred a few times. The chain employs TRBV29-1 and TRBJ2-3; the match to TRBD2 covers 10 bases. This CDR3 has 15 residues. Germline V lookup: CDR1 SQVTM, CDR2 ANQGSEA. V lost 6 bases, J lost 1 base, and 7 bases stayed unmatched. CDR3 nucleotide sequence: TGCAGCGTCCTAAGGACTAGCGGTCGCACAGATACGCAGTATTTT. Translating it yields CSVLRTSGRTDTQYF.

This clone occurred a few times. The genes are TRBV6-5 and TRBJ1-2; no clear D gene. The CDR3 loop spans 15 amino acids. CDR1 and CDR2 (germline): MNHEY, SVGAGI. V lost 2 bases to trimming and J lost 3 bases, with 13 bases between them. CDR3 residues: CASSYGSGFHYGYTF. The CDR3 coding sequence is TGTGCCAGCAGTTACGGCTCGGGGTTCCACTATGGCTACACCTTC.

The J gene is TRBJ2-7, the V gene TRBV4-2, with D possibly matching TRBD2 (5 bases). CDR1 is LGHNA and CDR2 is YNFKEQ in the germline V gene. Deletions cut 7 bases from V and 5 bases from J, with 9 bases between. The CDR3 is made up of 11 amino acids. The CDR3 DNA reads TGTGCCAGCACCCGGGGTCACGAGCAGTACTTC. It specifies CASTRGHEQYF.

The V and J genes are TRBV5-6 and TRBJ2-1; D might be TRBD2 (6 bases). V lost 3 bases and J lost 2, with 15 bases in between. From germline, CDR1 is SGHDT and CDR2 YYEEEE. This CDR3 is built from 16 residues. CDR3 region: CASSSFGRETYNEQFF. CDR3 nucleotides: TGTGCCAGCAGCTCCTTCGGGCGGGAAACCTACAATGAGCAGTTCTTC.

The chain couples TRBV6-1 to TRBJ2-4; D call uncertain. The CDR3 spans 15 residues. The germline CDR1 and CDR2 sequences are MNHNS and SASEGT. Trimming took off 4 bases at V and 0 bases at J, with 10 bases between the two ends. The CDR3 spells CASSVSGGAKNIQYF. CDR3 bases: TGTGCCAGCAGTGTTTCGGGTGGAGCCAAAAACATTCAGTACTTC.

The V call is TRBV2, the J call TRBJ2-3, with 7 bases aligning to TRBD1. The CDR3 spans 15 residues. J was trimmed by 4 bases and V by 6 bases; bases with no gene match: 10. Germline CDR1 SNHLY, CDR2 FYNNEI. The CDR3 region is CASSDPDRVADTQYF. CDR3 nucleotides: TGTGCCAGCAGCGACCCCGACAGGGTAGCAGATACGCAGTATTTT.

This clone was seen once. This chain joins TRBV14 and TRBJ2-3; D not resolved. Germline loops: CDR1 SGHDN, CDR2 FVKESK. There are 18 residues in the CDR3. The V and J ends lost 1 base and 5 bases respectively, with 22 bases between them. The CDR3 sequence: CASSQVRKTGTLIDTQYF. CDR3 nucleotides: TGTGCCAGCAGCCAAGTCCGGAAAACGGGTACCCTTATAGATACGCAGTATTTT. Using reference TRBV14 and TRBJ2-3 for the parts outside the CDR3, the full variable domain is EAGVTQFPSHSVIEKGQTVTLRCDPISGHDNLYWYRRVMGKEIKFLLHFVKESKQDESGMPNNRFLAERTGGTYSTLKVQPAELEDSGVYFCASSQVRKTGTLIDTQYFGPGTRLTVL.

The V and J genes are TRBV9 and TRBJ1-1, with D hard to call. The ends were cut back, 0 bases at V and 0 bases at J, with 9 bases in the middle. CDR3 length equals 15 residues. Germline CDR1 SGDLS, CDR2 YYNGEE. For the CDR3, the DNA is TGTGCCAGCAGCGTAGACCCTAACCTGAACACTGAAGCTTTCTTT. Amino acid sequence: CASSVDPNLNTEAFF. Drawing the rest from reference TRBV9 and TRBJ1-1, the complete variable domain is DSGVTQTPKHLITATGQRVTLRCSPRSGDLSVYWYQQSLDQGLQFLIQYYNGEERAKGNILERFSAQQFPDLHSELNLSSLELGDSALYFCASSVDPNLNTEAFFGQGTRLTVV.

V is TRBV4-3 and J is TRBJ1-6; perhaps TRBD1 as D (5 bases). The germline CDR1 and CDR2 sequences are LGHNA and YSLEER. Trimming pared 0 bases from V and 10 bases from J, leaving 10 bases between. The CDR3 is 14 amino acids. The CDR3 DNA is TGCGCCAGCAGCCAAGAGGGTCAGGGCTCACCCCTCCACTTT. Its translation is CASSQEGQGSPLHF.